This T cell receptor (beta chain) was sequenced in a study of shared clonotypes between healthy human individuals. TCRdb's table, derived via immunoSEQ multiplex PCR, lists solely in-frame clones and lacks some. The data contain about 2.4 million clones, roughly 93% of them singletons. The germline CDR1 and CDR2 sequences are SSHAT and FNYEAQ (reference sequence). The CDR3 consists of 14 residues. Deletions cut 2 bases from V and 5 bases from J, with 10 bases between. This TCR was recovered from a man aged 18 to 35 in good health. Some clones in this sample may be carry-over from other donors' samples. The specimen was naive CD4+ T cells from PBMCs. Described subset: CD45RA+ positively selected. This chain connects TRBV7-7 to TRBJ2-1, with D hard to call. The CDR3 nucleotides are TGTGCCAGCAGCTTAAGCAGAATTAACAATGAGCAGTTCTTC. Translating gives CASSLSRINNEQFF.